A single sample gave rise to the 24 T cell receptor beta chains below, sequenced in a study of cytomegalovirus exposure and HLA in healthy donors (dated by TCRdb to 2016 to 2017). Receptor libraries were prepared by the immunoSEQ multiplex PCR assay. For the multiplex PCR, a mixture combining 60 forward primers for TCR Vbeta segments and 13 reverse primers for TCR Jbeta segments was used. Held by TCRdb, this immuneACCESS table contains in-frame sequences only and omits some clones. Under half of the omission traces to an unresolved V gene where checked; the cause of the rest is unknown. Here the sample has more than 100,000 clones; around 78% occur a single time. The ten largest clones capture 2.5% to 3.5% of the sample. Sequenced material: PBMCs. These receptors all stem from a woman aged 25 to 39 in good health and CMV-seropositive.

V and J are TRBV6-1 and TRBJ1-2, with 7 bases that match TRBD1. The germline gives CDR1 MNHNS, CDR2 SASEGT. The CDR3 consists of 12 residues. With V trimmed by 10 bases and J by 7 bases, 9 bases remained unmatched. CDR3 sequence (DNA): TGTGCCACCCCGGGGGACAGAACTGGCTACACCTTC. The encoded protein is CATPGDRTGYTF.

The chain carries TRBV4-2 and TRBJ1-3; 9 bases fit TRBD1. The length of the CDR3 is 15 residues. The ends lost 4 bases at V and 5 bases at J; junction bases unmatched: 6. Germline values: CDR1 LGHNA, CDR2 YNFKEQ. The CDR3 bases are TGTGCCAGCAGCCCCAGGACAGGGGCTCGAAACACCATATATTTT. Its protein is CASSPRTGARNTIYF.

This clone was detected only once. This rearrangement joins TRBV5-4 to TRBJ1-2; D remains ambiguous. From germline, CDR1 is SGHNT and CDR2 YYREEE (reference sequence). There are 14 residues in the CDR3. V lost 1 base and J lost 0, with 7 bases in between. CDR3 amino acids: CASSLPGANYGYTF. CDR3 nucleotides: TGTGCCAGCAGCTTGCCCGGAGCTAACTATGGCTACACCTTC.

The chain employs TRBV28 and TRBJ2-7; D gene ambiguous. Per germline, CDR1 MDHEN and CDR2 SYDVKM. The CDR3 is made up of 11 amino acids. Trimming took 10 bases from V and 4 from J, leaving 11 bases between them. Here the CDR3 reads CATLGRYEQYF. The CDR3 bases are TGTGCCACCCTAGGCCGGTACGAGCAGTACTTC.

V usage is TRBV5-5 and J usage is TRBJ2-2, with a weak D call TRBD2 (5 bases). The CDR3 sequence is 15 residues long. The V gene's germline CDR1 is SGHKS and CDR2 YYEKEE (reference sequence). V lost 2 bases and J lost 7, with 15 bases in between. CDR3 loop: CASSFAGPRDGELFF. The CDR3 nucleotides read TGTGCCAGCAGCTTTGCAGGCCCCCGGGACGGGGAGCTGTTTTTT.

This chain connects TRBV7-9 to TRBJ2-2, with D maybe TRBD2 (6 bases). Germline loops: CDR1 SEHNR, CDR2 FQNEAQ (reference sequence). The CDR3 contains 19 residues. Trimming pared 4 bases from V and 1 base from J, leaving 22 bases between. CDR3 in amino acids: CASSSPLEGRGKNTGELFF. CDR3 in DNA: TGTGCCAGCAGCTCCCCTTTAGAAGGGCGGGGAAAGAACACCGGGGAGCTGTTTTTT.

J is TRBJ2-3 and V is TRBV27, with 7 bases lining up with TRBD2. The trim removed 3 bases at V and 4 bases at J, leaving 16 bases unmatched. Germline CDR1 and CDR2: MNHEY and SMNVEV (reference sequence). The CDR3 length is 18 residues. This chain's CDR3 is CASSFFQSSGYTADTQYF. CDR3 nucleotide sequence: TGTGCCAGCAGTTTTTTTCAATCTAGCGGCTACACAGCAGATACGCAGTATTTT.

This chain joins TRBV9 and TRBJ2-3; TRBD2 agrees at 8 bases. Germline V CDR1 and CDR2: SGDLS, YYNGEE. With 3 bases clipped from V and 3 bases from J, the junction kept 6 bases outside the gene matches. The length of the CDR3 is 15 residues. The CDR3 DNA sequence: TGTGCCAGCAGCGCCTTGACTAGCGAAACAGATACGCAGTATTTT. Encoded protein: CASSALTSETDTQYF.

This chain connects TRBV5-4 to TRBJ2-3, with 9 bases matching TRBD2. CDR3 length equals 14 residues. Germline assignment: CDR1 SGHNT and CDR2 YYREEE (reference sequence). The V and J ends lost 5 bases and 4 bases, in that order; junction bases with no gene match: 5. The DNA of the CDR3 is TGTGCCAGCAGGCCACTAGCGGGTGCAGATACGCAGTATTTT. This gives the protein CASRPLAGADTQYF.

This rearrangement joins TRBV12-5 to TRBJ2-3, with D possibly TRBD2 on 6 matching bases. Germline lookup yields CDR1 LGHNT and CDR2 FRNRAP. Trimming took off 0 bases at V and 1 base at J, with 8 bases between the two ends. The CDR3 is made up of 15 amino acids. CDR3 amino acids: CASGLVGGGTDTQYF. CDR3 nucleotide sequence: TGTGCTAGTGGTTTGGTAGGCGGGGGCACAGATACGCAGTATTTT.

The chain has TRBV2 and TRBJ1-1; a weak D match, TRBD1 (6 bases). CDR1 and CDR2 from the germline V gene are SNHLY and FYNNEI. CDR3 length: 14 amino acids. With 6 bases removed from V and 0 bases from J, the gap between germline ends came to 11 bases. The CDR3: CASRRQVMNTEAFF. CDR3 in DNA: TGTGCCAGCAGACGACAGGTGATGAACACTGAAGCTTTCTTT. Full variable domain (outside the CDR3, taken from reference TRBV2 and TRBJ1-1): EPEVTQTPSHQVTQMGQEVILRCVPISNHLYFYWYRQILGQKVEFLVSFYNNEISEKSEIFDDQFSVERPDGSNFTLKIRSTKLEDSAMYFCASRRQVMNTEAFFGQGTRLTVV.

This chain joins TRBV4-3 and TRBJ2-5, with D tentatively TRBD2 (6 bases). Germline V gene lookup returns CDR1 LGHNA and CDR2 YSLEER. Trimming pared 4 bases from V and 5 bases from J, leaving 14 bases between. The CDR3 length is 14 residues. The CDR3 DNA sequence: TGCGCCAGCAGCCCGGACTACGGGCTGGAGACCCAGTACTTC. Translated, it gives CASSPDYGLETQYF.

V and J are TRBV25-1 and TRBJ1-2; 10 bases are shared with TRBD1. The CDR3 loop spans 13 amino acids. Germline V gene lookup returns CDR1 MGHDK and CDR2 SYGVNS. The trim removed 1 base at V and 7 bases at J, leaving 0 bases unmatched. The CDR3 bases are TGTGCCAGCAGTGAATGGGACAGGGGTGGCTACACCTTC. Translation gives CASSEWDRGGYTF.

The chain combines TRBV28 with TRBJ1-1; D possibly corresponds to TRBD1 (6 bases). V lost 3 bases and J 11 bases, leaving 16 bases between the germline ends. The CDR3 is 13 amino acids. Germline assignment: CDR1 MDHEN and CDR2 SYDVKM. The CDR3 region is CASSLRFGGLAFF. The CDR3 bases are TGTGCCAGCAGTTTGAGGTTTGGGGGCTTGGCTTTCTTT. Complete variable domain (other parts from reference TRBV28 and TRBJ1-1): DVKVTQSSRYLVKRTGEKVFLECVQDMDHENMFWYRQDPGLGLRLIYFSYDVKMKEKGDIPEGYSVSREKKERFSLILESASTNQTSMYLCASSLRFGGLAFFGQGTRLTVV.

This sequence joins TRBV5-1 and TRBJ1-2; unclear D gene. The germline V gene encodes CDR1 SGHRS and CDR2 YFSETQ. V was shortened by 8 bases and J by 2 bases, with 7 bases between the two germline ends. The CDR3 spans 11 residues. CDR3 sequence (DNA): TGCGCCAGTTCGGAGAACTATGGCTACACCTTC. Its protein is CASSENYGYTF.

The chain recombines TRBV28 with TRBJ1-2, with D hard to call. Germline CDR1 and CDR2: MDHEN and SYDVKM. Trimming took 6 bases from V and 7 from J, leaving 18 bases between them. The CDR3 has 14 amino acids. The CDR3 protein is CASRPGSLLRGYTF. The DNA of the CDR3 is TGTGCCAGCAGGCCGGGGTCCCTTCTCCGTGGCTACACCTTC.

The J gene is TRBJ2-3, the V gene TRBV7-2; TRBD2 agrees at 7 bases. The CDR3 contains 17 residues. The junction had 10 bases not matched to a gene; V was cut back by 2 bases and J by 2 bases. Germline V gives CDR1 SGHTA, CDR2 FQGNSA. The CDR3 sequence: CASSLSVGGLYTDTQYF. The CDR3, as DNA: TGTGCCAGCAGCTTAAGCGTCGGGGGACTATACACAGATACGCAGTATTTT.

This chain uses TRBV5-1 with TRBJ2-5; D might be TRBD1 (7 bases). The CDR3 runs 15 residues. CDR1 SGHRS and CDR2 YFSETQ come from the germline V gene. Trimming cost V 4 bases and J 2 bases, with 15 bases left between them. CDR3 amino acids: CASSLRRGRQETQYF. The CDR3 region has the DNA TGCGCCAGCAGCCTAAGGAGGGGGCGACAAGAGACCCAGTACTTC.

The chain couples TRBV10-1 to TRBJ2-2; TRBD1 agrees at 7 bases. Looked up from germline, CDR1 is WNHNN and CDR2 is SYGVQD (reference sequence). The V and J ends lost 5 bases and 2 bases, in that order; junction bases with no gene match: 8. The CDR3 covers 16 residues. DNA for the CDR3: TGCGCCAGCAGTCAATCCGGGACAGAAAACACCGGGGAGCTGTTTTTT. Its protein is CASSQSGTENTGELFF.

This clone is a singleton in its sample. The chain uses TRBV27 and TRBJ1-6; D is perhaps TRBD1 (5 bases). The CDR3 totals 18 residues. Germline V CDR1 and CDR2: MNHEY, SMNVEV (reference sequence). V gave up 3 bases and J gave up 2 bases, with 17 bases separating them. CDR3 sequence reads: CASSLSWGLTTYNSPLHF. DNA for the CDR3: TGTGCCAGCAGTTTGTCCTGGGGCCTAACTACCTATAATTCACCCCTCCACTTT.

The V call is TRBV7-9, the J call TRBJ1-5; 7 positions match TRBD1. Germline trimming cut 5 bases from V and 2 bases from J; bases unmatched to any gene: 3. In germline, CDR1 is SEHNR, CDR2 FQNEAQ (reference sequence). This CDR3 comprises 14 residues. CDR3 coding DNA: TGTGCCAGCAGCCCGGGGACAGGCAATCAGCCCCAGCATTTT. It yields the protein CASSPGTGNQPQHF. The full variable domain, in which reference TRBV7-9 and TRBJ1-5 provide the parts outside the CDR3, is DTGVSQNPRHKITKRGQNVTFRCDPISEHNRLYWYRQTLGQGPEFLTYFQNEAQLEKSRLLSDRFSAERPKGSFSTLEIQRTEQGDSAMYLCASSPGTGNQPQHFGDGTRLSIL.

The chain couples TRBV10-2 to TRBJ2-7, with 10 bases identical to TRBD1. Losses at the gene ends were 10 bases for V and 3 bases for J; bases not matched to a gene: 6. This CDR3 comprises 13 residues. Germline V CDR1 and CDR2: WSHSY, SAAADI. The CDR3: CAIRGQGYYEQYF. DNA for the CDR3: TGCGCCATAAGGGGACAGGGGTACTACGAGCAGTACTTC.

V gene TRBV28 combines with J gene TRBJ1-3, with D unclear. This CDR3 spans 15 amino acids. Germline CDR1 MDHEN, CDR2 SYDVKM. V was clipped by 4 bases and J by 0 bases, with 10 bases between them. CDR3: CASSSPTPSGNTIYF. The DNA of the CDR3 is TGTGCCAGCAGTTCACCTACCCCCTCTGGAAACACCATATATTTT.

In nucleotides, the CDR3 is TGTGCCAGCAGCCCGGTAGTCCCTTACTATGGCTACACCTTC. Translation gives CASSPVVPYYGYTF. The chain combines TRBV6-5 with TRBJ1-2, with D hard to call. The CDR3 is 14 residues long. The germline V and J ends were trimmed by 6 bases and 3 bases, with 14 bases remaining between them. Germline V gene sequence: CDR1 MNHEY, CDR2 SVGAGI.